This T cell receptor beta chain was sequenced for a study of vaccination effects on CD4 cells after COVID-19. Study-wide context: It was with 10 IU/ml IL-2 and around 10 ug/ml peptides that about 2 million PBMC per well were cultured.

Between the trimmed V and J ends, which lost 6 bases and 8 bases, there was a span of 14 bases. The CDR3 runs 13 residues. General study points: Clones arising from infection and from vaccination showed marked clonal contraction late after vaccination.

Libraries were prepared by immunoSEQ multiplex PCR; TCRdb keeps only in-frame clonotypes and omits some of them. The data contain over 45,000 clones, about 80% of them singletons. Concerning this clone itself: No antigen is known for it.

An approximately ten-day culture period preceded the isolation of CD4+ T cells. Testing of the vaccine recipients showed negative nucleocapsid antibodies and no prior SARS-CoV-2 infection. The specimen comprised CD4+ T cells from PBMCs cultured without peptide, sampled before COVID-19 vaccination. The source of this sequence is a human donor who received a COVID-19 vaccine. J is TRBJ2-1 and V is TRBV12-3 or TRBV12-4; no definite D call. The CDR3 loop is CASRYGLPYEQFF. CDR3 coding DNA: TGTGCCAGCAGGTACGGGTTACCCTATGAGCAGTTCTTC.